The 28 T cell receptor beta chains in this list originate from one sample, sequenced in a study of T cell responses to AZD1222 COVID-19 vaccine (dated by TCRdb to about 2021). The library was built by means of the immunoSEQ multiplex PCR assay. The source is immuneACCESS, and TCRdb retained only in-frame sequences with V and J called. Part of the clones is not carried over; for the studies checked, unresolved V genes explain less than half of this, and the remainder is unexplained. This sample is represented by about 120,000 clones; almost 95% of them were singletons. Over 1.5% of the sample comes from the top ten. The intended sense of this specimen's time point label: baseline before first vaccination. Sequenced material: peripheral blood, taken on day 0 of AZD1222 vaccination. The source of these receptors is an adult in good health.

This chain joins TRBV7-9 and TRBJ1-3, with no clear D. CDR3 size: 18 residues. Germline lookup yields CDR1 SEHNR and CDR2 FQNEAQ (reference sequence). V was pared by 5 bases and J by 5 bases, with 25 bases between. For the CDR3, the DNA is TGTGCCAGCAGCCGCGCTCGGACCTTCGCTTCGCTCCGAAACACCATATATTTT. Residues: CASSRARTFASLRNTIYF.

The chain employs TRBV10-1 and TRBJ2-1; D not certain. The ends were cut back, 3 bases at V and 6 bases at J, with 12 bases in the middle. Germline assignment: CDR1 WNHNN and CDR2 SYGVQD (reference sequence). The CDR3 has 14 residues. CDR3 sequence reads: CASSDSLPSNEQFF. CDR3 in DNA: TGCGCCAGCAGTGACTCCCTGCCCTCCAATGAGCAGTTCTTC.

The CDR3 sequence: CASSPGTSYEQYF. The CDR3 region has the DNA TGTGCCAGCAGCCCCGGGACTAGCTACGAGCAGTACTTC. The chain has TRBV7-3 and TRBJ2-7, with TRBD2 matching 8 bases. Per the germline V gene, CDR1 is SGHTA and CDR2 is FQGTGA. The CDR3 spans 13 residues. Trimming cost V 5 bases and J 3 bases; bases outside gene matches: 3. Looking up the rest from reference TRBV7-3 and TRBJ2-7 gives the full variable domain: GAGVSQTPSNKVTEKGKYVELRCDPISGHTALYWYRQSLGQGPEFLIYFQGTGAADDSGLPNDRFFAVRPEGSVSTLKIQRTERGDSAVYLCASSPGTSYEQYFGPGTRLTVT.

This chain uses TRBV13 with TRBJ2-1, with D uncertain. V lost 5 bases to trimming and J lost 2 bases, with 16 bases between them. Germline V lookup: CDR1 PRHDT, CDR2 FYEKMQ (reference sequence). CDR3 length: 16 residues. The CDR3 sequence: CASSPRSSQTYNEQFF. In DNA, the CDR3 is TGTGCCAGCAGCCCCCGAAGTAGCCAAACCTACAATGAGCAGTTCTTC.

V and J are TRBV30 and TRBJ1-1; D is unclear. The V gene lost 4 bases and the J gene lost 4 bases, with 7 bases spanning the gap. The V gene's germline CDR1 is GTSNPN and CDR2 SVGIG (reference sequence). The CDR3 length is 11 residues. CDR3 in DNA: TGTGCCTGGACCCACCTCACTGAAGCTTTCTTT. Translated, it gives CAWTHLTEAFF.

The chain joins TRBV19 to TRBJ1-3, with D uncertain. The ends were cut back, 7 bases at V and 0 bases at J, with 10 bases in the middle. Germline-derived CDR1 and CDR2 are LNHDA and SQIVND (reference sequence). This CDR3 is 14 amino acids long. The CDR3 region has the DNA TGTGCCAGTACCTCAGATAGCTCTGGAAACACCATATATTTT. Translated: CASTSDSSGNTIYF.

The chain carries TRBV2 and TRBJ2-1; D possibly corresponds to TRBD2 (5 bases). Germline loops: CDR1 SNHLY, CDR2 FYNNEI. The CDR3 has 14 amino acids. Trimming took 4 bases from V and 10 from J, leaving 17 bases between them. Here the CDR3 reads CASSGGGRSGEQFF. The CDR3 DNA is TGTGCCAGCAGTGGTGGTGGACGTTCGGGGGAGCAGTTCTTC.

The CDR3 loop reads CASSTEAYSGNTIYF. The CDR3 DNA reads TGTGCCAGTAGTACCGAGGCCTACTCTGGAAACACCATATATTTT. J is TRBJ1-3 and V is TRBV19; the D is unclear. The CDR3 extends over 15 amino acids. Germline CDR1 reads LNHDA; CDR2 reads SQIVND (reference sequence). The germline V and J ends were trimmed by 4 bases and 0 bases, with 10 bases remaining between them.

V gene TRBV7-2 combines with J gene TRBJ2-1; D may be TRBD2 (6 bases). This CDR3 is built from 15 residues. V was trimmed by 0 bases and J by 10 bases, leaving 16 bases between them. Germline loops: CDR1 SGHTA, CDR2 FQGNSA. The CDR3 DNA reads TGTGCCAGCAGCTTAGCAATTGGGGGGTTGGAAGAGCAGTTCTTC. This translates into CASSLAIGGLEEQFF.

The chain carries TRBV6-5 and TRBJ1-2; D is perhaps TRBD1 (5 bases). Germline CDR1 reads MNHEY; CDR2 reads SVGAGI. V was trimmed by 5 bases and J by 4 bases, leaving 11 bases between them. The CDR3 has 13 amino acids. The CDR3 DNA follows: TGTGCCAGCAGTAACAGGAGAGGCTATGGCTACACCTTC. As protein: CASSNRRGYGYTF.

The V gene is TRBV9, the J gene TRBJ1-1; tentatively, D is TRBD1 (5 bases). Germline V CDR1 and CDR2: SGDLS, YYNGEE. The CDR3 is 17 amino acids. The V end was cut by 3 bases, the J end by 5 bases, with 23 bases between. CDR3 DNA sequence: TGTGCCAGCAGCGCCAGTGCGGGGGAGGGATCAACTACTGAAGCTTTCTTT. It is translated as CASSASAGEGSTTEAFF.

The rearrangement uses TRBV2 and TRBJ1-1, with D unclear. The CDR3 extends over 15 amino acids. V dropped 6 bases and J dropped 1 base, with 15 bases sitting between them. Germline V gene data show CDR1 as SNHLY and CDR2 as FYNNEI. This chain's CDR3 is CASSQGSGPNTEAFF. The CDR3 DNA reads TGTGCCAGCAGCCAAGGTAGTGGTCCGAACACTGAAGCTTTCTTT.

The chain recombines TRBV30 with TRBJ1-5; 10 bases align to TRBD1. The CDR3 spans 14 residues. Germline CDR1 is GTSNPN and CDR2 is SVGIG (reference sequence). Trimming cost V 1 base and J 9 bases; bases outside gene matches: 6. The CDR3 spells CAWSAGQGDRPQHF. The CDR3 coding sequence is TGTGCCTGGAGTGCTGGACAGGGGGACCGGCCCCAGCATTTT.

The gene calls are TRBV2 and TRBJ1-5; D is ambiguous. Germline CDR1 reads SNHLY; CDR2 reads FYNNEI. With 8 bases removed from V and 1 base from J, the gap between germline ends came to 9 bases. The CDR3 has 13 amino acids. In nucleotides, the CDR3 is TGTGCCAGCGGATTAGGCAGCAATCAGCCCCAGCATTTT. Translation: CASGLGSNQPQHF.

The rearrangement uses TRBV24-1 and TRBJ2-5, with 7 bases aligning to TRBD1. The CDR3 is 14 residues long. The germline V gene has CDR1 KGHDR and CDR2 SFDVKD. With V trimmed by 4 bases and J by 5 bases, 6 bases remained unmatched. For the CDR3, the DNA is TGTGCCACCAGTGAGGCAGGGGGTCGGGAGACCCAGTACTTC. This sequence encodes CATSEAGGRETQYF.

The chain combines TRBV2 with TRBJ2-1; TRBD2 matches at 7 bases. V shed 6 bases, J shed 8 bases, and the junction held 16 bases outside the gene matches. The CDR3 extends over 16 amino acids. The germline CDR1 and CDR2 sequences are SNHLY and FYNNEI. CDR3 loop: CASREPGVAGVDEQFF. The DNA of the CDR3 is TGTGCCAGCAGAGAACCGGGGGTGGCGGGAGTAGATGAGCAGTTCTTC.

The table lists this clone with a count of one. The J gene is TRBJ1-1, the V gene TRBV7-2; the D gene is possibly TRBD1 (5 bases). Trimming cost V 2 bases and J 4 bases, with 14 bases left between them. The CDR3 length is 15 residues. Looked up from germline, CDR1 is SGHTA and CDR2 is FQGNSA. The CDR3 sequence is CASSLSGVRGTEAFF. In nucleotides, the CDR3 is TGTGCCAGCAGCTTAAGTGGCGTGAGGGGCACTGAAGCTTTCTTT.

The chain links TRBV12-3 or TRBV12-4 to TRBJ2-5; the D is unclear. The germline V and J ends were trimmed by 8 bases and 5 bases, with 6 bases remaining between them. The CDR3 is 10 amino acids. CDR3 in DNA: TGTGCCAGCGGGTACGAGACCCAGTACTTC. It is translated as CASGYETQYF.

V and J are TRBV18 and TRBJ1-5; D uncertain. CDR1 is KGHSH and CDR2 is LQKENI in the germline V gene. V was shortened by 0 bases and J by 0 bases, with 3 bases between the two germline ends. CDR3 size: 14 residues. The CDR3, as DNA: TGTGCCAGCTCACCACCGTATAGCAATCAGCCCCAGCATTTT. This codes for CASSPPYSNQPQHF. Drawing the rest from reference TRBV18 and TRBJ1-5, the complete variable domain is NAGVMQNPRHLVRRRGQEARLRCSPMKGHSHVYWYRQLPEEGLKFMVYLQKENIIDESGMPKERFSAEFPKEGPSILRIQQVVRGDSAAYFCASSPPYSNQPQHFGDGTRLSIL.

This sequence joins TRBV6-5 and TRBJ1-6; a weak D match, TRBD1 (6 bases). Germline V gives CDR1 MNHEY, CDR2 SVGAGI. V was cut by 7 bases and J by 3 bases, with 13 bases left in between. CDR3 size: 15 residues. The CDR3 loop is CASNTGQLYNSPLHF. The DNA of the CDR3 is TGTGCCAGCAACACCGGACAGCTCTATAATTCACCCCTCCACTTT.

V gene TRBV6-1 combines with J gene TRBJ1-1, with unresolved D. Germline CDR1 MNHNS, CDR2 SASEGT. The V end lost 2 bases, the J end lost 0 bases, and 4 bases lay between the germline ends. CDR3 length equals 13 residues. CDR3 bases: TGTGCCAGCAGTGAAACGGTGAACACTGAAGCTTTCTTT. It specifies CASSETVNTEAFF.

The chain recombines TRBV2 with TRBJ1-1; D possibly corresponds to TRBD1 (6 bases). V gave up 6 bases and J gave up 3 bases, with 14 bases separating them. CDR1 is SNHLY and CDR2 is FYNNEI in the germline V gene. The CDR3 runs to 14 residues. The CDR3 is CASRTGHADTEAFF. CDR3 DNA: TGTGCCAGCAGAACAGGGCACGCAGACACTGAAGCTTTCTTT.

This chain uses TRBV7-6 with TRBJ1-4; 7 bases match TRBD1. From germline, CDR1 is SGHVS and CDR2 FNYEAQ. This CDR3 is built from 15 residues. The trim removed 5 bases at V and 3 bases at J, leaving 6 bases unmatched. The CDR3 DNA is TGTGCCAGCAGCCGAGAAGACAGGGCTAATGAAAAACTGTTTTTT. Protein product: CASSREDRANEKLFF.

This chain joins TRBV5-1 and TRBJ1-1, with D unresolved. CDR1 and CDR2 (germline): SGHRS, YFSETQ. The CDR3 is made up of 13 amino acids. V dropped 0 bases and J dropped 4 bases, with 7 bases sitting between them. The CDR3 is CASSLAEGTEAFF. CDR3 bases: TGCGCCAGCAGCTTGGCTGAGGGCACTGAAGCTTTCTTT.

The CDR3 sequence: CASSPEGTSGRTPHYNEQFF. The CDR3 DNA follows: TGCGCCAGCAGCCCTGAGGGGACTAGCGGGAGAACGCCACACTACAATGAGCAGTTCTTC. This chain links TRBV4-1 with TRBJ2-1, with 14 bases aligning to TRBD2. With V trimmed by 4 bases and J by 3 bases, 14 bases remained unmatched. The length of the CDR3 is 20 residues. CDR1 and CDR2 (germline): MGHRA, YSYEKL.

This chain connects TRBV7-3 to TRBJ2-5; 10 bases line up with TRBD1. The CDR3 spans 16 residues. V shed 5 bases, J shed 3 bases, and the junction held 9 bases outside the gene matches. Germline CDR1 reads SGHTA; CDR2 reads FQGTGA. The CDR3 nucleotides are TGTGCCAGCAGCCCAGGCGGGACAGGGGTTGAAGAGACCCAGTACTTC. Residues: CASSPGGTGVEETQYF.

The chain carries TRBV4-3 and TRBJ2-1, with TRBD2 matching 7 bases. The CDR3 length is 15 residues. Looked up from germline, CDR1 is LGHNA and CDR2 is YSLEER. V gave up 5 bases and J gave up 10 bases; unmatched junction bases: 14. CDR3 coding DNA: TGCGCCAGCAGCTCAAGGCGGGACTATGGCGGGGAGCAGTTCTTC. Encoded protein: CASSSRRDYGGEQFF.

The V and J genes are TRBV11-2 and TRBJ1-1, with D possibly TRBD1 on 5 matching bases. The V gene lost 6 bases and the J gene lost 10 bases, with 18 bases spanning the gap. Germline CDR1 SGHAT, CDR2 FQNNGV. The CDR3 runs 13 residues. The CDR3 region has the DNA TGTGCCAGCAGAGGGGATTGGGGGGGAAGAGCTTTCTTT. Protein product: CASRGDWGGRAFF.